This T cell receptor beta chain was observed in a study of blood T cell repertoires in COVID-19. The CDR3 spans 15 residues. CDR1 and CDR2 (germline): SGHRS, YFSETQ. Trimming took off 7 bases at V and 5 bases at J, with 19 bases between the two ends. Clones were sequenced by immunoSEQ multiplex PCR, and TCRdb holds only the in-frame ones, with some missing. Of over 200,000 clones detected, approximately 83% appear once; the ten largest clones hold 3%. Sequenced sample: peripheral blood. The rearrangement uses TRBV5-1 and TRBJ2-1; D possibly corresponds to TRBD2 (5 bases). The TCR was taken from a woman between 25 and 40 years old who had recovered from COVID-19. This chain's CDR3 is CASGGPRSKNNEQFF. DNA of the CDR3: TGCGCCAGCGGAGGCCCTAGAAGTAAAAACAATGAGCAGTTCTTC.